This T cell receptor (beta chain) emerged from a study of cytomegalovirus exposure and HLA in healthy donors. Study-level points and caveats: V segments that were indistinguishable, TRBV6-2 and TRBV6-3 among them, were omitted from analysis. Investigators reported 150 to 200 TCR beta chains as tied to cytomegalovirus. Published work reported that the classifier diagnosed cytomegalovirus status with high specificity and sensitivity.

The PCR used 60 Vbeta and 13 Jbeta primers. Produced via immunoSEQ multiplex PCR; TCRdb's table is partial and in-frame only. The data hold about 160,000 clones, with approximately 82% observed a single time. As for this clone: What it binds is unknown.

Trimming pared 1 base from V and 3 bases from J, leaving 6 bases between. CDR1 is SGHTA and CDR2 is FQGTGA in the germline V gene. The length of the CDR3 is 13 residues. This receptor was taken from a middle-aged man in good health and CMV-seropositive. This rearrangement joins TRBV7-3 to TRBJ1-1; D may be TRBD1 (5 bases). The sequencing sample was made of PBMCs. CDR3 bases: TGTGCCAGCAGCTTAATCAGGGACACTGAAGCTTTCTTT. Its protein product is CASSLIRDTEAFF.